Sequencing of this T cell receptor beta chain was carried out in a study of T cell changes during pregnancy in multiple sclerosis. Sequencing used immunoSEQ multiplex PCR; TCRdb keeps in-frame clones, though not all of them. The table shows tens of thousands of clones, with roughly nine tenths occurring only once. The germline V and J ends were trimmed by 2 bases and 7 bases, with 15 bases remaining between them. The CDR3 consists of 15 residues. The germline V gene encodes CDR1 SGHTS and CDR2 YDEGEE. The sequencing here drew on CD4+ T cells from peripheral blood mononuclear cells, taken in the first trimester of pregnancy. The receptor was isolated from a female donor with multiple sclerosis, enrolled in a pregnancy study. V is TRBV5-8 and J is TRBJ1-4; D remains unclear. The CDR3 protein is CASSFGGNWGEKLFF. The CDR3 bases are TGTGCCAGCAGCTTTGGAGGGAACTGGGGTGAAAAACTGTTTTTT.